The present T cell receptor (beta chain) was sequenced within a study of T cells after yellow fever vaccination. This clonotype has more than one count but fewer than ten. MiXCR, applied by TCRdb to the 5' RACE reads, yields one record per CDR3 protein. The sample has hundreds of thousands of distinct CDR3 sequences, roughly 5.2% seen once; the top ten hold around 3.5%. Per the germline V gene, CDR1 is SGHDN and CDR2 is FVKESK. CDR3 length: 13 amino acids. V lost 1 base to trimming and J lost 5 bases, with 8 bases between them. The source of this sequence is a man aged 18 to 29 who received the YFV17D yellow fever vaccine. The V gene is TRBV14, the J gene TRBJ2-5; D is uncertain. The specimen was CD4+ T cells sorted from PBMCs, collected on the day of the yellow fever booster vaccination. The CDR3 DNA sequence: TGTGCCAGCAGCCAAGGCAGGCTGGAGACCCAGTACTTC. It specifies CASSQGRLETQYF.